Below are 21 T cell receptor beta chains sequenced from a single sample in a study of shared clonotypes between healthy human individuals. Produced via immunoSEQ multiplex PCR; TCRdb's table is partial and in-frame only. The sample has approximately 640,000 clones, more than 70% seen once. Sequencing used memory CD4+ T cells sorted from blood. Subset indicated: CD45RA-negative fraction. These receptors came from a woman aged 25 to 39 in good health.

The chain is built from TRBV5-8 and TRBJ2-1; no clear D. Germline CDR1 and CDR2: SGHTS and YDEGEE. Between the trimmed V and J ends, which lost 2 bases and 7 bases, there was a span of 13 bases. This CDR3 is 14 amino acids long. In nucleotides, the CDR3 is TGTGCCAGCAGCTTCCCCGAGGTAGGGAATGAGCAGTTCTTC. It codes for CASSFPEVGNEQFF.

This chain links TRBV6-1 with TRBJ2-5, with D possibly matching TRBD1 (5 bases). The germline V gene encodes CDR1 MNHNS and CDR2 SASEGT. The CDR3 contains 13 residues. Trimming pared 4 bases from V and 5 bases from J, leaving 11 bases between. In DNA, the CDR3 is TGTGCCAGCAGTGGACAGCCTTACGAGACCCAGTACTTC. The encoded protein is CASSGQPYETQYF.

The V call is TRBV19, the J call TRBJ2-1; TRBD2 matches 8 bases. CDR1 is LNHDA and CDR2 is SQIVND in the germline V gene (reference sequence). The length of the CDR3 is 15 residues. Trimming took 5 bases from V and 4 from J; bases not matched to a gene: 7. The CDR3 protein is CASSLSPSGYNEQFF. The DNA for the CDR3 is TGTGCCAGTAGTCTTAGTCCTAGCGGGTACAATGAGCAGTTCTTC.

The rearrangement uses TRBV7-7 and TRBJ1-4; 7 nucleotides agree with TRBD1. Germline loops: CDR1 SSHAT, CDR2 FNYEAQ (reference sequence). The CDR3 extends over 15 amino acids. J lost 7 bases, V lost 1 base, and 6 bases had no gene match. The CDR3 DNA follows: TGTGCCAGCAGCTTAGGACAGGGTGAAAGTGAAAAACTGTTTTTT. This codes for CASSLGQGESEKLFF. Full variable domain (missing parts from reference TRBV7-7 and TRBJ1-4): GAGVSQSPRYKVTKRGQDVTLRCDPISSHATLYWYQQALGQGPEFLTYFNYEAQPDKSGLPSDRFSAERPEGSISTLTIQRTEQRDSAMYRCASSLGQGESEKLFFGSGTQLSVL.

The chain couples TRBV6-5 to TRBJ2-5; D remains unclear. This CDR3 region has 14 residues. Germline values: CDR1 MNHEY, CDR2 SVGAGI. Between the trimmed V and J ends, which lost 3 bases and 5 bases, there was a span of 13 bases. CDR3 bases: TGTGCCAGCAGTTATGTCGCCTCGCCGGAGACCCAGTACTTC. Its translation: CASSYVASPETQYF.

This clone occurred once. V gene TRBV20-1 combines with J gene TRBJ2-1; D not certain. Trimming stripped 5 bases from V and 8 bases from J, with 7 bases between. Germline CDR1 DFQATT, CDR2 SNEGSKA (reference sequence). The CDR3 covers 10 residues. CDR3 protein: CSASPDEQFF. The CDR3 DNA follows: TGCAGTGCTTCACCGGATGAGCAGTTCTTC.

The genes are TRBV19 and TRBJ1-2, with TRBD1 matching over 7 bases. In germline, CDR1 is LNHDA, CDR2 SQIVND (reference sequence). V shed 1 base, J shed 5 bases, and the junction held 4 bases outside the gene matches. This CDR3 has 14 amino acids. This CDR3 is CASSIVNRGYGYTF. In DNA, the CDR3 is TGTGCCAGTAGTATAGTCAACAGGGGATATGGCTACACCTTC.

This CDR3 is CASSKAPLAGSYEQYF. Here the CDR3 DNA reads TGTGCCAGCAGCAAAGCGCCACTAGCTGGGTCTTACGAGCAGTACTTC. The chain joins TRBV21-1 to TRBJ2-7; TRBD2, as called in the table, went unchecked against the DNA. TRBV21-1 represents a pseudogene. The CDR3 contains 16 residues.

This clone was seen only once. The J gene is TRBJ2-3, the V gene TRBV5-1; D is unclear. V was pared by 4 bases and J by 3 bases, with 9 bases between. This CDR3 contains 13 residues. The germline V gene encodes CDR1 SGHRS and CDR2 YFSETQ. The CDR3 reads CASSGWGTDTQYF. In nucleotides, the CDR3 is TGCGCCAGCAGCGGGTGGGGTACAGATACGCAGTATTTT.

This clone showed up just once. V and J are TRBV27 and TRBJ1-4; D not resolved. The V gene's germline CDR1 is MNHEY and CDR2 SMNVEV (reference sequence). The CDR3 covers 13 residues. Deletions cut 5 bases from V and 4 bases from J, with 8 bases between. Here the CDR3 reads CASSEFNNEKLFF. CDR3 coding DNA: TGTGCCAGCAGTGAGTTTAATAATGAAAAACTGTTTTTT. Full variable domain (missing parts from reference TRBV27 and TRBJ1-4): EAQVTQNPRYLITVTGKKLTVTCSQNMNHEYMSWYRQDPGLGLRQIYYSMNVEVTDKGDVPEGYKVSRKEKRNFPLILESPSPNQTSLYFCASSEFNNEKLFFGSGTQLSVL.

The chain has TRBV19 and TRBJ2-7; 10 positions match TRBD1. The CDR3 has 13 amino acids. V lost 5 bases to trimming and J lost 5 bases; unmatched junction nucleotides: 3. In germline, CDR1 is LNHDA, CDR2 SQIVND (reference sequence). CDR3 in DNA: TGTGCCAGTAGTGCCGGGACAGGGGACGAGCAGTACTTC. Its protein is CASSAGTGDEQYF.

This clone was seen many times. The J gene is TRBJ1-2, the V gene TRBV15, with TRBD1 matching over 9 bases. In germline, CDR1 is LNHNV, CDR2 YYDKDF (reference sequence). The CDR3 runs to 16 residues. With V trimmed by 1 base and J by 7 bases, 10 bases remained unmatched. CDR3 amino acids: CATSRAWPGQGAGYTF. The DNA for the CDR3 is TGTGCCACCAGCAGAGCTTGGCCGGGACAGGGTGCTGGCTACACCTTC.

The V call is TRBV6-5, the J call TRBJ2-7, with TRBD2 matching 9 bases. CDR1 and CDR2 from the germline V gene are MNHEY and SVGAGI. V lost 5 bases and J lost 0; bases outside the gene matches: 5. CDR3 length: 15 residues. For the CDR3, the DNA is TGTGCCAGCAGTCCTAGCGGGACATACTCCTACGAGCAGTACTTC. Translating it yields CASSPSGTYSYEQYF.

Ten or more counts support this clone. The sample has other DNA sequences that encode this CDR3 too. The CDR3 region is CASSLSGKRREQYF. In DNA form, the CDR3 reads TGTGCCAGCAGTTTATCTGGCAAAAGGAGGGAGCAGTACTTC. The chain has TRBV27 and TRBJ2-7; D possibly corresponds to TRBD2 (5 bases). The V end was cut by 0 bases, the J end by 7 bases, with 13 bases between. Germline V CDR1 and CDR2: MNHEY, SMNVEV (reference sequence). This CDR3 has 14 residues.

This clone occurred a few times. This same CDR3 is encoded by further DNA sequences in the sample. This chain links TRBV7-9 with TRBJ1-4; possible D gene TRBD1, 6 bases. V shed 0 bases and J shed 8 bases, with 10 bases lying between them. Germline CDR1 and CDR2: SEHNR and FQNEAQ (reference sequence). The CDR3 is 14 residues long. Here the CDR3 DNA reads TGTGCCAGCAGCTTAGCACAAGGGGGGGAAAAACTGTTTTTT. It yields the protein CASSLAQGGEKLFF.

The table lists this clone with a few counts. The CDR3 DNA follows: TGTGCCAGCAGTGACTATCGGACAGGGGAAGTGTATTTT. Protein: CASSDYRTGEVYF. V usage is TRBV6-4 and J usage is TRBJ2-3; 9 nucleotides match TRBD1. V lost 1 base to trimming and J lost 14 bases; unmatched junction nucleotides: 7. CDR3 length: 13 amino acids. Germline V lookup: CDR1 MRHNA, CDR2 SNTAGT.

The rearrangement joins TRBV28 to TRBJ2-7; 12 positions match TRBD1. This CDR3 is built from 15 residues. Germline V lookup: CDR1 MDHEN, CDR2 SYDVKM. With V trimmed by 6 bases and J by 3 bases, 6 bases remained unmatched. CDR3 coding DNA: TGTGCCAGCAGACCCGGGACAGGGGGCTTCTACGAGCAGTACTTC. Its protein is CASRPGTGGFYEQYF.

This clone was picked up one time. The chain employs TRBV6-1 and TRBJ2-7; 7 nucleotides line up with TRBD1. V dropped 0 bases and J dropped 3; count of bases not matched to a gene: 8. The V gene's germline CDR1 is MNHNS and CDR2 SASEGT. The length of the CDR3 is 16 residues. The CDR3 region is CASSEARAQGIYEQYF. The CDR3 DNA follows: TGTGCCAGCAGTGAAGCTAGGGCACAGGGGATCTACGAGCAGTACTTC.

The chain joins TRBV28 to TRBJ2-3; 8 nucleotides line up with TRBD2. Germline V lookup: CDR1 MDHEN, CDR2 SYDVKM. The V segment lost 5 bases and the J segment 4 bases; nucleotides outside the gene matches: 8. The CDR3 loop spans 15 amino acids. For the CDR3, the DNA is TGTGCCAGCAGTGTAGCGGGATCGAAAGCAGATACGCAGTATTTT. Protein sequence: CASSVAGSKADTQYF.

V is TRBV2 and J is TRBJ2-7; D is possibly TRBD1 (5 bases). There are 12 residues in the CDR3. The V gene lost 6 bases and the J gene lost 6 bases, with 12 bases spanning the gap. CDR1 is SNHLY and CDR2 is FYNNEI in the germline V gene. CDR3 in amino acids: CASRTQESEQYF. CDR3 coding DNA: TGTGCCAGCAGGACACAGGAATCCGAGCAGTACTTC.

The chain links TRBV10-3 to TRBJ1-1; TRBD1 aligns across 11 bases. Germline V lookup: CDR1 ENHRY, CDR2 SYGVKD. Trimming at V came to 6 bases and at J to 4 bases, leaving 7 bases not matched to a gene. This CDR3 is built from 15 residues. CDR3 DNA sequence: TGTGCCATCAGCACCGGGACAGGGGGAAGCACTGAAGCTTTCTTT. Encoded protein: CAISTGTGGSTEAFF.